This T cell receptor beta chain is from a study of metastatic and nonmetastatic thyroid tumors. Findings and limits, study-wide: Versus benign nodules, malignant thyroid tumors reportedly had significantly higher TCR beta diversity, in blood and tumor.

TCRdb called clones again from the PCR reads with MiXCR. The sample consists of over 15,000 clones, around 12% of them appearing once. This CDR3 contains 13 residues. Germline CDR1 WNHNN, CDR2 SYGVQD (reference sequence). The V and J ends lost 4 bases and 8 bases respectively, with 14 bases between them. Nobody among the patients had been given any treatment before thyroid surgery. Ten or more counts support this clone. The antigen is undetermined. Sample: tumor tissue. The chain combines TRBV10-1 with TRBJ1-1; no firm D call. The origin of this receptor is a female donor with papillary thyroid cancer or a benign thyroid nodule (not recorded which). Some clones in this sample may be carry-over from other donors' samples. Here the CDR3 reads CASSGTPSGEAFF. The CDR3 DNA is TGCGCCAGCAGTGGGACCCCATCCGGGGAAGCTTTCTTT.